A single sample is the source of the 27 T cell receptor beta chains below, sequenced in a study of cytomegalovirus exposure and HLA in healthy donors (TCRdb year 2017). The protocol used for the library was the immunoSEQ multiplex PCR assay. For the multiplex PCR, a mixture combining 60 forward primers for TCR Vbeta segments and 13 reverse primers for TCR Jbeta segments was used. TCRdb holds this immuneACCESS table with in-frame rearrangements only. Some clones are missing; in checked studies, unresolved V genes explain under half, and the rest has no known cause. The sample profile shows 110,000 or so clones; about 79% of them were found once. The top ten hold around 2.6% of the sample. The sample comprised PBMCs. The receptors were gathered from a woman under 30 in good health and CMV-seronegative.

The chain is built from TRBV5-6 and TRBJ1-1, with D hard to call. Germline CDR1 SGHDT, CDR2 YYEEEE. This CDR3 region has 14 residues. V lost 0 bases, J lost 1 base, and 7 bases lay in between. The CDR3 protein is CASSLEYRNTEAFF. As DNA, the CDR3 is TGTGCCAGCAGCTTGGAGTACAGGAACACTGAAGCTTTCTTT.

The chain carries TRBV9 and TRBJ1-1; maybe TRBD1 (5 bases). Germline V gene sequence: CDR1 SGDLS, CDR2 YYNGEE. V was cut by 3 bases and J by 7 bases, with 16 bases left in between. The CDR3 covers 14 residues. CDR3 region: CASSAGPDTLEAFF. The DNA for the CDR3 is TGTGCCAGCAGCGCCGGTCCGGACACCCTTGAAGCTTTCTTT.

The chain couples TRBV12-5 to TRBJ2-1; D remains unclear. The germline V gene encodes CDR1 LGHNT and CDR2 FRNRAP. Deletions cut 0 bases from V and 5 bases from J, with 17 bases between. This CDR3 has 17 amino acids. The CDR3 coding sequence is TGTGCTAGTGGTTTGGTTTTAGGAGCTTCGTCCCACAATGAGCAGTTCTTC. Translated, it gives CASGLVLGASSHNEQFF.

The J gene is TRBJ2-7, the V gene TRBV7-6, with TRBD2 identical over 12 bases. V shed 9 bases and J 0 bases; nucleotides not matched to a gene: 3. This CDR3 contains 14 residues. CDR1 and CDR2 (germline): SGHVS, FNYEAQ. CDR3: CASGTSGLSYEQYF. The DNA of the CDR3 is TGTGCCAGTGGGACTAGCGGGCTCTCCTACGAGCAGTACTTC.

This rearrangement joins TRBV5-6 to TRBJ1-5; no clear D gene. With 2 bases removed from V and 7 bases from J, the gap between germline ends came to 7 bases. This CDR3 spans 12 amino acids. CDR1 is SGHDT and CDR2 is YYEEEE in the germline V gene. The CDR3: CASSFREQPQHF. Written as DNA, the CDR3 is TGTGCCAGCAGCTTTCGGGAGCAGCCCCAGCATTTT.

This chain links TRBV5-6 with TRBJ1-1; D is unclear. V dropped 2 bases and J dropped 0 bases, with 11 bases sitting between them. The CDR3 runs to 15 residues. The V gene's germline CDR1 is SGHDT and CDR2 YYEEEE. DNA for the CDR3: TGTGCCAGCAGCTTCGGTATACCCCTGAACACTGAAGCTTTCTTT. This sequence encodes CASSFGIPLNTEAFF. The whole variable domain, filled in from reference TRBV5-6 and TRBJ1-1, reads DAGVTQSPTHLIKTRGQQVTLRCSPKSGHDTVSWYQQALGQGPQFIFQYYEEEERQRGNFPDRFSGHQFPNYSSELNVNALLLGDSALYLCASSFGIPLNTEAFFGQGTRLTVV.

V is TRBV7-2 and J is TRBJ2-5; possible D gene TRBD2, 6 bases. V was shortened by 4 bases and J by 5 bases, with 20 bases between the two germline ends. The germline V gene has CDR1 SGHTA and CDR2 FQGNSA. This CDR3 spans 16 amino acids. CDR3 amino acids: CASSSSGTKGRETQYF. The CDR3 coding sequence is TGTGCCAGCAGCTCCTCCGGGACGAAGGGGAGGGAGACCCAGTACTTC.

The chain carries TRBV28 and TRBJ2-1; 9 bases map to TRBD1. The junction had 6 bases not matched to a gene; V was cut back by 6 bases and J by 3 bases. This CDR3 comprises 15 residues. In germline, CDR1 is MDHEN, CDR2 SYDVKM. The chain's CDR3 is CASSPGTGLYNEQFF. CDR3 nucleotide sequence: TGTGCCAGCAGCCCCGGGACAGGGCTCTACAATGAGCAGTTCTTC.

CDR3 region: CASRGMGPDTDTQYF. CDR3 coding DNA: TGTGCCAGCAGGGGGATGGGGCCCGACACAGATACGCAGTATTTT. J is TRBJ2-3 and V is TRBV5-5; the D gene is possibly TRBD1 (5 bases). The ends were cut back, 5 bases at V and 2 bases at J, with 15 bases in the middle. The CDR3 is made up of 15 amino acids. The germline V gene encodes CDR1 SGHKS and CDR2 YYEKEE (reference sequence).

The V and J genes are TRBV7-6 and TRBJ2-7; D call uncertain. The V gene's germline CDR1 is SGHVS and CDR2 FNYEAQ. This CDR3 spans 14 amino acids. The V end lost 6 bases, the J end lost 0 bases, and 12 bases lay between the germline ends. For the CDR3, the DNA is TGTGCCAGCAGGGAGACCCCGAGCTCCTACGAGCAGTACTTC. Its protein is CASRETPSSYEQYF. Variable domain in full (rest from reference TRBV7-6 and TRBJ2-7): GAGVSQSPRYKVTKRGQDVALRCDPISGHVSLYWYRQALGQGPEFLTYFNYEAQQDKSGLPNDRFSAERPEGSISTLTIQRTEQRDSAMYRCASRETPSSYEQYFGPGTRLTVT.

The chain uses TRBV19 and TRBJ1-2; D gene uncertain. V lost 5 bases, J lost 8 bases, and 21 bases lay in between. This CDR3 comprises 15 residues. CDR1 is LNHDA and CDR2 is SQIVND in the germline V gene (reference sequence). The CDR3 reads CASSGDGNLGDGYTF. As DNA, the CDR3 is TGTGCCAGTAGTGGAGACGGGAACCTAGGAGACGGCTACACCTTC.

In regard to this clone: Other DNA sequences of this sample code for an identical CDR3. This chain links TRBV6-1 with TRBJ1-3, with D hard to call. Germline values: CDR1 MNHNS, CDR2 SASEGT. The CDR3 spans 11 residues. With 7 bases removed from V and 7 bases from J, the gap between germline ends came to 8 bases. DNA of the CDR3: TGTGCCAGCATCCGGGGTAACACCATATATTTT. It is translated as CASIRGNTIYF.

The chain carries TRBV28 and TRBJ1-2; 9 bases fit TRBD1. Per the germline V gene, CDR1 is MDHEN and CDR2 is SYDVKM. V dropped 5 bases and J dropped 2; count of bases not matched to a gene: 6. The CDR3 is 15 residues long. This CDR3 reads CASSPGQGSNYGYTF. As DNA, the CDR3 is TGTGCCAGCAGTCCGGGACAGGGATCGAACTATGGCTACACCTTC.

This chain uses TRBV5-4 with TRBJ2-3; 9 bases agree with TRBD2. V lost 4 bases to trimming and J lost 3 bases; unmatched junction nucleotides: 6. Germline-derived CDR1 and CDR2 are SGHNT and YYREEE (reference sequence). CDR3 size: 15 residues. CDR3 bases: TGTGCCAGCAGCCGCGGGGGGGCGCGAACAGATACGCAGTATTTT. This encodes CASSRGGARTDTQYF.

This rearrangement joins TRBV6-1 to TRBJ1-5; 7 bases line up with TRBD1. The junction had 5 bases not matched to a gene; V was cut back by 5 bases and J by 4 bases. Germline V gene data show CDR1 as MNHNS and CDR2 as SASEGT. The CDR3 is 14 residues long. CDR3 sequence (DNA): TGTGCCAGCAGTCCAGGGGGAGCGAATCAGCCCCAGCATTTT. It encodes CASSPGGANQPQHF.

The chain combines TRBV15 with TRBJ2-7; D not certain. Germline lookup yields CDR1 LNHNV and CDR2 YYDKDF (reference sequence). V lost 0 bases and J lost 1, with 4 bases in between. This CDR3 has 13 amino acids. In nucleotides, the CDR3 is TGTGCCACCAGCAGAGATCCTTCCTACGAGCAGTACTTC. Encoded protein: CATSRDPSYEQYF.

This clone was observed a handful of times. This sequence joins TRBV28 and TRBJ2-7; D unclear. The germline gives CDR1 MDHEN, CDR2 SYDVKM. The CDR3 sequence is 12 residues long. Between the trimmed V and J ends, which lost 7 bases and 1 base, there was a span of 8 bases. CDR3 sequence reads: CASTRSSYEQYF. DNA for the CDR3: TGTGCCAGCACCAGAAGTTCCTACGAGCAGTACTTC.

The rearrangement joins TRBV19 to TRBJ1-1, with TRBD1 as a possible D gene (5 bases). V shed 4 bases and J shed 0 bases, with 9 bases lying between them. The germline CDR1 and CDR2 sequences are LNHDA and SQIVND (reference sequence). This CDR3 spans 14 amino acids. Here the CDR3 reads CASSNKGLNTEAFF. The DNA of the CDR3 is TGTGCCAGTAGTAATAAGGGGTTGAACACTGAAGCTTTCTTT.

The chain joins TRBV19 to TRBJ1-2; D may be TRBD1 (5 bases). V was clipped by 7 bases and J by 6 bases, with 21 bases between them. The CDR3 sequence is 15 residues long. The V gene's germline CDR1 is LNHDA and CDR2 SQIVND (reference sequence). CDR3 in amino acids: CASTSMDTGLHGYTF. The DNA of the CDR3 is TGTGCCAGTACTTCTATGGACACCGGTTTGCATGGCTACACCTTC.

This clone was seen just once. At one of its ends the junction is not consistent with the germline gene, which may arise from a read error. V gene TRBV14 combines with J gene TRBJ2-3, with 7 bases matching TRBD2. The CDR3 is 18 amino acids. Germline loops: CDR1 SGHDN, CDR2 FVKESK. In DNA, the CDR3 is TGTGCCAGCAGCCAAGGTTATTTTCGGCGGGGGACCGCAGATACGGAGTATTTT. Translation gives CASSQGYFRRGTADTEYF.

V and J are TRBV18 and TRBJ1-1; D ambiguous. Trimming removed 7 bases at V and 1 base at J, with 13 bases between. Germline V gene data show CDR1 as KGHSH and CDR2 as LQKENI. This CDR3 comprises 14 residues. This chain's CDR3 is CASFGRVQNTEAFF. The CDR3 DNA follows: TGTGCCAGCTTTGGTCGGGTCCAGAACACTGAAGCTTTCTTT. The whole variable domain, filled in from reference TRBV18 and TRBJ1-1, reads NAGVMQNPRHLVRRRGQEARLRCSPMKGHSHVYWYRQLPEEGLKFMVYLQKENIIDESGMPKERFSAEFPKEGPSILRIQQVVRGDSAAYFCASFGRVQNTEAFFGQGTRLTVV.

The chain uses TRBV9 and TRBJ2-2, with 8 nucleotides matching TRBD2. The CDR3 runs to 15 residues. V lost 0 bases to trimming and J lost 5 bases; unmatched junction nucleotides: 3. From germline, CDR1 is SGDLS and CDR2 YYNGEE. CDR3 sequence (DNA): TGTGCCAGCAGCGTAGCGGGAGGGCCAACCGGGGAGCTGTTTTTT. This codes for CASSVAGGPTGELFF.

The chain employs TRBV19 and TRBJ1-4, with D possibly TRBD1 on 5 matching bases. V lost 1 base and J 6 bases, leaving 18 bases between the germline ends. The CDR3 contains 17 residues. Germline assignment: CDR1 LNHDA and CDR2 SQIVND (reference sequence). The CDR3 nucleotides read TGTGCCAGTAGTATAGGCGCAAGTGGCGGGGCGGATGAAAAACTGTTTTTT. It encodes CASSIGASGGADEKLFF.

This clone was observed a handful of times. The V and J genes are TRBV6-1 and TRBJ2-4; D is possibly TRBD2 (6 bases). The V gene's germline CDR1 is MNHNS and CDR2 SASEGT. The CDR3 loop spans 11 amino acids. V was cut by 6 bases and J by 9 bases, with 9 bases left in between. DNA for the CDR3: TGTGCCAGCAGCGCGGGGAGCATTCAGTACTTC. Its protein is CASSAGSIQYF.

The gene calls are TRBV6-1 and TRBJ1-3, with TRBD1 as a possible D gene (5 bases). The CDR3 totals 18 residues. Germline CDR1 reads MNHNS; CDR2 reads SASEGT. V was shortened by 3 bases and J by 0 bases, with 18 bases between the two germline ends. CDR3 amino acids: CASSEIGADQYSGNTIYF. The CDR3 nucleotides are TGTGCCAGCAGTGAGATAGGGGCGGATCAGTACTCTGGAAACACCATATATTTT.

The rearrangement joins TRBV30 to TRBJ2-1; 15 nucleotides agree with TRBD2. CDR1 and CDR2 (germline): GTSNPN, SVGIG (reference sequence). J lost 6 bases, V lost 5 bases, and 11 bases had no gene match. This CDR3 is 17 amino acids long. CDR3 loop: CAWVGLAGGSVRNEQFF. The CDR3 bases are TGTGCCTGGGTGGGACTAGCGGGGGGCTCAGTGCGCAATGAGCAGTTCTTC.

This clone has only one observation. This sequence joins TRBV19 and TRBJ2-7; TRBD1 agrees at 8 bases. V lost 5 bases to trimming and J lost 2 bases; unmatched junction nucleotides: 5. This CDR3 is built from 14 residues. CDR1 is LNHDA, CDR2 SQIVND, per germline (reference sequence). The CDR3 region is CASSGDRGTYEQYF. In DNA, the CDR3 is TGTGCCAGTAGTGGCGACAGGGGAACCTACGAGCAGTACTTC.